Listed below are T cell receptor beta chains from one sample, sequenced in a study of OX40 agonist ivuxolimab in advanced cancers. Sequencing was performed with immunoSEQ multiplex PCR; in TCRdb, only in-frame clones are kept and a portion is missing. The sample has 70,000 to 75,000 clones, approximately 85% seen once. The specimen comprised CD4+ or CD8+ T cells sorted from blood, sampled in a trial of the OX40 agonist ivuxolimab. Every receptor here comes from an adult with an advanced solid tumor such as melanoma, head and neck, liver or kidney cancer. The CDR3 runs from the conserved cysteine through the conserved F or W. Each record gives: V gene, J gene, clone size, D gene, CDR3 protein, CDR3 DNA. The D gene is left open where the match is weak. Some rows have no size entry. The others give once, few or many, or a class for an expanded clone.

>TRBV6-1|TRBJ1-6|.|.
CASTPEGGQSPLHF
TGTGCCAGCACCCCGGAGGGGGGCCAGTCACCCCTCCACTTT
>TRBV7-8|TRBJ1-4|few|.
CASSLVDSLEKLFF
TGTGCCAGCAGCTTAGTAGACAGCCTTGAAAAACTGTTTTTT
>TRBV30|TRBJ1-3|.|.
CAWSVLGGIGNTIYF
TGTGCCTGGAGTGTACTAGGAGGGATTGGAAACACCATATATTTT
>TRBV27|TRBJ1-5|.|.
CASSLRGGPGSNQPQHF
TGTGCCAGCAGTTTGAGGGGGGGCCCGGGTAGCAATCAGCCCCAGCATTTT
>TRBV11-3|TRBJ1-3|.|.
CASSQRGRGNTIYF
TGTGCCAGCAGCCAACGGGGCCGAGGAAACACCATATATTTT
>TRBV6-6|TRBJ2-7|.|.
CASSAGLLSYEQYF
TGTGCCAGCAGTGCAGGGCTTCTTTCGTACGAGCAGTACTTC
>TRBV29-1|TRBJ1-1|.|.
CSVIQGMRTEAFF
TGCAGCGTTATTCAGGGGATGCGGACTGAAGCTTTCTTT
>TRBV4-2|TRBJ2-3|.|.
CASSQETDWPDTQYF
TGTGCCAGCAGCCAAGAGACCGACTGGCCAGATACGCAGTATTTT
>TRBV15|TRBJ1-5|few|.
CATSRDDTSRHF
TGTGCCACCAGCAGGGACGACACCTCAAGGCATTTT
>TRBV5-1|TRBJ2-2|few|.
CASSLGDILTGELFF
TGCGCCAGCAGCTTGGGGGACATTCTCACCGGGGAGCTGTTTTTT
>TRBV5-4|TRBJ1-6|.|TRBD1
CASSMTGTGGGYNSPLHF
TGTGCCAGCAGCATGACCGGGACAGGGGGCGGCTATAATTCACCCCTCCACTTT
>TRBV28|TRBJ2-5|.|.
CASSAPGRKQETQYF
TGTGCCAGCAGTGCTCCGGGACGTAAGCAAGAGACCCAGTACTTC
>TRBV7-9|TRBJ2-7|few|TRBD1
CASSGTTGHYEQYF
TGTGCCAGCAGCGGTACGACAGGGCACTACGAGCAGTACTTC
>TRBV10-1|TRBJ1-1|once|.
CASKGLNTEAFF
TGCGCCAGCAAGGGGCTGAACACTGAAGCTTTCTTT
>TRBV6-1|TRBJ2-7|.|TRBD1
CASSKSGTGGSEQYF
TGTGCCAGCAGTAAATCCGGGACAGGGGGAAGCGAGCAGTACTTC
>TRBV6-6|TRBJ1-5|.|.
CASSYRGNQPQHF
TGTGCCAGCAGTTATCGGGGCAATCAGCCCCAGCATTTT
>TRBV18|TRBJ1-5|once|.
CASSPPHGGRSNQPQHF
TGTGCCAGCTCACCCCCCCATGGGGGGCGCAGCAATCAGCCCCAGCATTTT
>TRBV11-2|TRBJ2-2|.|TRBD2
CASSQDGGRNTGELFF
TGTGCCAGCAGCCAGGATGGCGGGAGGAACACCGGGGAGCTGTTTTTT
>TRBV7-3|TRBJ2-2|.|TRBD2
CASSVSGGSNTGELFF
TGTGCCAGCAGCGTTAGCGGGGGGTCGAACACCGGGGAGCTGTTTTTT
>TRBV7-2|TRBJ2-3|.|.
CASTNPGTDTQYF
TGTGCCAGCACCAACCCAGGTACAGATACGCAGTATTTT
>TRBV7-9|TRBJ2-1|.|TRBD2
CASSPRTSGIYNEQFF
TGTGCCAGCAGCCCACGGACTAGCGGGATCTACAATGAGCAGTTCTTC
>TRBV7-2|TRBJ1-1|few|TRBD1
CASSPPGTGREAFF
TGTGCCAGCAGCCCTCCCGGGACAGGGCGGGAAGCTTTCTTT
>TRBV2|TRBJ2-3|.|.
CASSARDLKSTDTQYF
TGTGCCAGCAGTGCCAGGGACTTGAAAAGTACAGATACGCAGTATTTT
>TRBV7-9|TRBJ1-6|few|.
CASSPTPIQNSPLHF
TGTGCCAGCAGCCCTACTCCCATTCAAAATTCACCCCTCCACTTT
>TRBV11-3|TRBJ2-3|.|TRBD2
CASSLSAGVRTDTQYF
TGTGCCAGCAGCTTATCGGCGGGAGTTCGAACAGATACGCAGTATTTT
>TRBV7-2|TRBJ1-5|.|TRBD1
CASSSDRFNQPQHF
TGTGCCAGCAGCTCGGACAGGTTTAATCAGCCCCAGCATTTT
>TRBV15|TRBJ2-5|.|.
CATSVEETQYF
TGTGCCACCAGCGTTGAAGAGACCCAGTACTTC
>TRBV28|TRBJ1-1|.|.
CASTAGDNMNTEAFF
TGTGCCAGCACCGCCGGGGATAACATGAACACTGAAGCTTTCTTT
>TRBV15|TRBJ2-7|.|TRBD2
CATSRDPRGEEQYF
TGTGCCACCAGCAGAGATCCGCGGGGGGAAGAGCAGTACTTC
>TRBV5-1|TRBJ2-7|.|.
CASSFEGGTYEQYF
TGCGCCAGCAGCTTCGAAGGGGGGACTTACGAGCAGTACTTC
>TRBV10-1|TRBJ2-2|.|.
CASSGGQGAGELFF
TGCGCCAGCAGTGGGGGGCAGGGTGCCGGGGAGCTGTTTTTT
>TRBV10-1|TRBJ2-5|.|.
CASSSSAGRETQYF
TGCGCCAGCTCAAGCAGTGCAGGGCGTGAGACCCAGTACTTC
>TRBV5-6|TRBJ2-7|once|TRBD1
CAGSLTGADEQYF
TGTGCCGGCTCACTAACAGGGGCGGACGAGCAGTACTTC
>TRBV18|TRBJ2-1|.|TRBD2
CASSPPALAAYNEQFF
TGTGCCAGCTCACCACCTGCCCTAGCGGCTTACAATGAGCAGTTCTTC
>TRBV7-2|TRBJ2-5|.|.
CASSLYSQGKETQYF
TGTGCCAGCAGCTTATACTCCCAGGGTAAAGAGACCCAGTACTTC
>TRBV5-5|TRBJ1-6|.|.
CASSYLQTNSPLHF
TGTGCCAGCAGTTATCTTCAGACGAATTCACCCCTCCACTTT
>TRBV20-1|TRBJ1-2|.|.
CSASTNDGYTF
TGCAGTGCATCGACAAACGATGGCTACACCTTC
>TRBV19|TRBJ2-1|once|TRBD1
CASSSDRGLGYNEQFF
TGTGCCAGTAGTTCGGACAGGGGCCTGGGGTACAATGAGCAGTTCTTC
>TRBV11-1|TRBJ2-1|.|TRBD2
CASSYVLGTSGINEQFF
TGTGCCAGCAGCTATGTGCTCGGGACTAGCGGGATTAATGAGCAGTTCTTC
>TRBV7-9|TRBJ2-6|.|.
CASSGANVLTF
TGTGCCAGCTCCGGGGCCAACGTCCTGACTTTC
>TRBV19|TRBJ2-2|once|.
CATRLGRGGPLTGELFF
TGTGCCACTCGCCTCGGGCGGGGAGGCCCCCTTACCGGGGAGCTGTTTTTT
>TRBV2|TRBJ1-5|few|.
CASSEVGARQPQHF
TGTGCCAGCAGTGAAGTGGGGGCCCGACAGCCCCAGCATTTT
>TRBV6-5|TRBJ2-3|.|.
CASSYSPSRTDTQYF
TGTGCCAGCAGTTACTCGCCTAGCCGCACAGATACGCAGTATTTT
>TRBV11-3|TRBJ2-1|.|TRBD2
CASRSKVTSGRNEQFF
TGTGCCAGCAGATCTAAGGTCACTAGCGGGAGGAATGAGCAGTTCTTC
>TRBV28|TRBJ2-6|.|.
CASSSISNVLTF
TGTGCCAGCAGTTCCATATCCAACGTCCTGACTTTC